This T cell receptor (beta chain) was captured by sequencing in a study of T cells in Graves' hyperthyroidism and ophthalmopathy. What was amplified from RNA transcripts were TCR beta CDR3 regions. During a first-round RT-PCR of the TCR CDR3, the HTBI primer set was used. TCRdb called the multiplex PCR reads again in MiXCR, with one record for every CDR3 protein. The data show hundreds of thousands of distinct CDR3 sequences, 15% to 20% seen once. The CDR3 is 17 residues long. The trim removed 0 bases at V and 0 bases at J, leaving 5 bases unmatched. From germline, CDR1 is SGHRS and CDR2 YFSETQ. Clinical symptoms, serum thyroxine, TRAb, thyroid ultrasound and orbital computed tomography established diagnosis.

The TCR comes from a woman aged 18-29 years with Graves' hyperthyroidism. The chain is built from TRBV5-1 and TRBJ2-2, with TRBD2 matching 7 bases. The specimen sequenced was blood. CDR3 bases: TGCGCCAGCAGCTTGGGAGCGGGACTTACGAACACCGGGGAGCTGTTTTTT. This sequence encodes CASSLGAGLTNTGELFF.